This T cell receptor beta chain stems from a study of T cell responses to AZD1222 COVID-19 vaccine. The study's findings and limits: Among spike-specific TCRs, nearly half reportedly target unmutated variant regions.

The CDR3 contains 16 residues. From germline, CDR1 is SSHAT and CDR2 FNYEAQ (reference sequence). Comment on this clone: The antigen remains undetermined. One end of the junction fails to match germline, which may point to a read error.

Libraries were prepared by immunoSEQ multiplex PCR; TCRdb keeps only in-frame clonotypes and omits some of them. This table has about 150,000 clones, approximately 91% appearing once. The source is an adult who received the MenACWY meningococcal vaccine as a control. The specimen comprised peripheral blood, sampled 28 days after the second dose of the MenACWY control vaccine. This chain links TRBV7-7 with TRBJ2-1, with a possible D match to TRBD1 (6 bases). The CDR3 protein is CASSSAQGSSYNEQFF. The CDR3 nucleotides read TGTGCTAGCAGCTCCGCCCAGGGGAGCTCCTACAATGAGCAGTTCTTC.